These 30 T cell receptor beta chains were sequenced from one sample in a study of cytomegalovirus exposure and HLA in healthy donors. PCR primers comprised 60 Vbeta and 13 Jbeta primers. Sequencing was performed with immunoSEQ multiplex PCR; in TCRdb, only in-frame clones are kept and a portion is missing. The data contain 65,000 to 95,000 clones, 60% to 80% of them singletons. The sample was PBMCs. The receptors come from a man aged 50-60 years in good health and CMV-seronegative.

This chain uses TRBV30 with TRBJ1-1, with 8 positions matching TRBD1. Losses at the gene ends were 1 base for V and 0 bases for J; bases not matched to a gene: 4. CDR3 length equals 15 residues. Germline V gives CDR1 GTSNPN, CDR2 SVGIG (reference sequence). The CDR3 DNA sequence: TGTGCCTGGAGTGGACGGACAGGGATGAACACTGAAGCTTTCTTT. Protein sequence: CAWSGRTGMNTEAFF.

To note about this clone: The junction departs from the called germline gene at one end, perhaps through a read error. Other nucleotide sequences in the sample specify the same CDR3. The DNA for the CDR3 is TGTGCCAGCTCACCCCCCGGGGGAGCGAACACTGAAGCCTTCTTT. Protein sequence: CASSPPGGANTEAFF. This rearrangement joins TRBV18 to TRBJ1-1, with D possibly TRBD1 on 5 matching bases. Germline values: CDR1 KGHSH, CDR2 LQKENI. The CDR3 runs to 15 residues.

DNA of the CDR3: TGTGCCTCCAATCCCAGGGGGCTTGGGTACGAGCAGTACTTC. Encoded protein: CASNPRGLGYEQYF. The chain is built from TRBV30 and TRBJ2-7, with TRBD1 matching 8 bases. J gave up 4 bases and V 7 bases, and 12 bases lay outside the gene matches. Germline V gene data show CDR1 as GTSNPN and CDR2 as SVGIG (reference sequence). CDR3 length equals 14 residues.

V and J are TRBV10-3 and TRBJ1-5, with D possibly being TRBD1 (5 bases). CDR1 is ENHRY, CDR2 SYGVKD, per germline. Trimming left V 4 bases short and J 1 base short, with 8 bases between. CDR3 size: 14 residues. In DNA form, the CDR3 reads TGTGCCATCAGTGGGGGGGGGAGCAATCAGCCCCAGCATTTT. Protein product: CAISGGGSNQPQHF.

The V gene is TRBV5-4, the J gene TRBJ2-4, with D possibly being TRBD2 (5 bases). V dropped 4 bases and J dropped 0 bases, with 11 bases sitting between them. In germline, CDR1 is SGHNT, CDR2 YYREEE (reference sequence). This CDR3 is 15 amino acids long. CDR3 sequence: CASSPFGVAKNIQYF. The CDR3 nucleotides read TGTGCCAGCAGCCCATTCGGGGTAGCCAAAAACATTCAGTACTTC.

This clone was picked up one time. The chain recombines TRBV5-8 with TRBJ1-1; D gene unclear. V lost 0 bases to trimming and J lost 5 bases, with 11 bases between them. Germline V gene sequence: CDR1 SGHTS, CDR2 YDEGEE. This CDR3 is built from 14 residues. CDR3 loop: CASSLGAGLTEAFF. The CDR3 nucleotides read TGTGCCAGCAGCTTGGGGGCGGGGTTGACTGAAGCTTTCTTT.

The chain has TRBV4-1 and TRBJ1-3; no firm D call. Germline values: CDR1 MGHRA, CDR2 YSYEKL. The CDR3 contains 14 residues. The V end lost 2 bases, the J end lost 3 bases, and 8 bases lay between the germline ends. CDR3 sequence (DNA): TGCGCCAGCAGCCAACAGGCGAATGGAAACACCATATATTTT. Protein: CASSQQANGNTIYF.

This clone was picked up a small number of times. The chain recombines TRBV6-5 with TRBJ2-1; 9 nucleotides align to TRBD1. Germline CDR1 is MNHEY and CDR2 is SVGAGI. The V and J ends lost 0 bases and 10 bases, in that order; junction bases with no gene match: 7. The CDR3 contains 15 residues. CDR3 loop: CASSYSGQGSLEQFF. The DNA of the CDR3 is TGTGCCAGCAGTTACTCGGGACAGGGCTCCCTCGAGCAGTTCTTC.

This chain uses TRBV30 with TRBJ2-3; D gene uncertain. Germline V gene sequence: CDR1 GTSNPN, CDR2 SVGIG (reference sequence). V lost 0 bases, J lost 0 bases, and 16 bases lay in between. The CDR3 extends over 17 amino acids. CDR3 DNA sequence: TGTGCCTGGAGTGTAAAATGGGCCAGCTCTAGCACAGATACGCAGTATTTT. Translating gives CAWSVKWASSSTDTQYF.

The chain has TRBV5-4 and TRBJ2-1; 9 bases line up with TRBD1. The CDR3 totals 16 residues. Germline CDR1 and CDR2: SGHNT and YYREEE (reference sequence). V lost 4 bases to trimming and J lost 4 bases; unmatched junction nucleotides: 9. The CDR3 DNA is TGTGCCAGCAGCCCGCCGGGGACAGGGATTTACAATGAGCAGTTCTTC. Its translation is CASSPPGTGIYNEQFF.

V and J are TRBV7-6 and TRBJ2-3; 12 bases line up with TRBD2. There are 15 residues in the CDR3. V dropped 5 bases and J dropped 9; count of bases not matched to a gene: 9. The germline gives CDR1 SGHVS, CDR2 FNYEAQ. The CDR3 sequence is CASSTLAGGLGTQYF. The CDR3 DNA is TGTGCCAGCAGCACCCTAGCGGGGGGGCTGGGAACGCAGTATTTT.

The CDR3, as DNA: TGTGCCAGCAGCCCCCAGACCGGACTAGCGGGGGGCCTGAACAATGAGCAGTTCTTC. Amino acid sequence: CASSPQTGLAGGLNNEQFF. This chain links TRBV7-9 with TRBJ2-1; 14 bases map to TRBD2. Germline V gives CDR1 SEHNR, CDR2 FQNEAQ (reference sequence). This CDR3 is 19 amino acids long. V trimming: 5 bases; J trimming: 5 bases; junction bases outside the gene matches: 14.

The V and J genes are TRBV9 and TRBJ2-3, with 8 bases identical to TRBD2. V was pared by 0 bases and J by 6 bases, with 15 bases of the junction left unmatched. CDR1 and CDR2 (germline): SGDLS, YYNGEE. The CDR3 is 18 amino acids. In nucleotides, the CDR3 is TGTGCCAGCAGCGTAGGTCAGCGGGGGCCGACGGGTGATGATACGCAGTATTTT. Amino acids: CASSVGQRGPTGDDTQYF.

V usage is TRBV28 and J usage is TRBJ1-3, with D uncertain. This CDR3 contains 15 residues. V lost 4 bases, J lost 4 bases, and 14 bases lay in between. The V gene's germline CDR1 is MDHEN and CDR2 SYDVKM. The CDR3 coding sequence is TGTGCCAGCAGTTGGACCTCGGGGTTGGGAAACACCATATATTTT. Translated: CASSWTSGLGNTIYF.

The chain uses TRBV18 and TRBJ2-5; a possible D gene is TRBD1 (6 bases). This CDR3 has 13 amino acids. Germline V lookup: CDR1 KGHSH, CDR2 LQKENI. Trimming removed 4 bases from V and 3 bases from J, with 9 bases in between. CDR3 residues: CASSRGGEETQYF. The CDR3 DNA reads TGTGCCAGCTCACGAGGGGGAGAAGAGACCCAGTACTTC.

This clone was detected a few times. The chain combines TRBV5-1 with TRBJ1-3, with D tentatively TRBD1 (5 bases). The CDR3 totals 16 residues. CDR1 is SGHRS and CDR2 is YFSETQ in the germline V gene. Trimming shortened V by 4 bases and J by 0 bases, and 14 bases separated the two germline ends. Written as DNA, the CDR3 is TGCGCCAGCAGCGCCCAGACAGATCCCTCTGGAAACACCATATATTTT. It is translated as CASSAQTDPSGNTIYF. The full variable domain, with the rest looked up from reference TRBV5-1 and TRBJ1-3, is KAGVTQTPRYLIKTRGQQVTLSCSPISGHRSVSWYQQTPGQGLQFLFEYFSETQRNKGNFPGRFSGRQFSNSRSEMNVSTLELGDSALYLCASSAQTDPSGNTIYFGEGSWLTVV.

The sample holds one count of this clone. The chain employs TRBV18 and TRBJ2-7; TRBD2 matches at 7 bases. The CDR3 has 14 residues. Germline V gene sequence: CDR1 KGHSH, CDR2 LQKENI. After removal of 8 bases from V and 1 base from J, the junction contained 8 bases not matched to a gene. CDR3 sequence: CASLGGDGSYEQYF. The CDR3 region has the DNA TGTGCCAGCCTGGGGGGGGACGGATCCTACGAGCAGTACTTC.

This chain uses TRBV7-2 with TRBJ2-5; 13 bases line up with TRBD2. The CDR3 totals 15 residues. J lost 7 bases, V lost 5 bases, and 7 bases had no gene match. From germline, CDR1 is SGHTA and CDR2 FQGNSA. CDR3: CASSITSGGAGTQYF. In DNA form, the CDR3 reads TGTGCCAGCAGCATCACTAGCGGGGGGGCGGGGACCCAGTACTTC.

This chain uses TRBV7-8 with TRBJ1-4; 10 bases are shared with TRBD1. The CDR3 consists of 15 residues. Trimming cost V 1 base and J 6 bases; bases outside gene matches: 2. Germline CDR1 is SGHVS and CDR2 is FQNEAQ. The CDR3 nucleotides read TGTGCCAGCAGCTTAGGGGGGACAGGGGATGAAAAACTGTTTTTT. Residues: CASSLGGTGDEKLFF.

The rearrangement joins TRBV29-1 to TRBJ2-2; TRBD2 matches 7 bases. The CDR3 covers 13 residues. Germline V gene lookup returns CDR1 SQVTM and CDR2 ANQGSEA. V was clipped by 4 bases and J by 7 bases; unmatched bases: 6. DNA of the CDR3: TGCAGCGTTGCGGGGGGATCAGGCGGGGAGCTGTTTTTT. Translation: CSVAGGSGGELFF.

The chain is built from TRBV15 and TRBJ1-5, with TRBD1 matching over 9 bases. The CDR3 covers 15 residues. Trimming at V came to 6 bases and at J to 2 bases, leaving 5 bases not matched to a gene. The germline V gene has CDR1 LNHNV and CDR2 YYDKDF (reference sequence). For the CDR3, the DNA is TGTGCCACCAGTACAGGGGGCGGTGGCAATCAGCCCCAGCATTTT. Translating it yields CATSTGGGGNQPQHF.

The rearrangement links TRBV9 to TRBJ2-1; 7 nucleotides align to TRBD2. With 0 bases clipped from V and 10 bases from J, the junction kept 7 bases outside the gene matches. This CDR3 is 14 amino acids long. Germline V gene sequence: CDR1 SGDLS, CDR2 YYNGEE. Here the CDR3 reads CASSVAEGGAEQFF. The CDR3 DNA reads TGTGCCAGCAGCGTAGCGGAGGGAGGGGCAGAGCAGTTCTTC.

The chain employs TRBV30 and TRBJ2-7, with a possible D match to TRBD2 (7 bases). This CDR3 is built from 14 residues. Per the germline V gene, CDR1 is GTSNPN and CDR2 is SVGIG (reference sequence). V lost 2 bases and J lost 0, with 11 bases in between. CDR3 nucleotide sequence: TGTGCCTGGAGTCGCGGGGGCAACTCCTACGAGCAGTACTTC. It specifies CAWSRGGNSYEQYF.

The chain combines TRBV9 with TRBJ2-3; no reliable D call. Germline lookup yields CDR1 SGDLS and CDR2 YYNGEE. Trimming took 0 bases from V and 2 from J, leaving 10 bases between them. The CDR3 consists of 15 residues. CDR3 sequence: CASSVGLAYTDTQYF. CDR3 DNA sequence: TGTGCCAGCAGCGTAGGGTTAGCTTACACAGATACGCAGTATTTT.

The chain couples TRBV28 to TRBJ1-4; weak D call: TRBD1 (5 bases). The CDR3 loop spans 15 amino acids. Trimming took 5 bases from V and 6 from J, leaving 16 bases between them. Germline CDR1 and CDR2: MDHEN and SYDVKM. The CDR3 DNA reads as TGTGCCAGCAGTCCATCGCAGGGTTTATATGAAAAACTGTTTTTT. Its translation: CASSPSQGLYEKLFF.

CDR3 nucleotides: TGTGCCTGGCGAGGTACTTCAAGCTCCTATAATTCACCCCTCCACTTT. Translated: CAWRGTSSSYNSPLHF. V usage is TRBV30 and J usage is TRBJ1-6; the D is unclear. CDR3 length: 16 residues. Germline CDR1 GTSNPN, CDR2 SVGIG (reference sequence). V was clipped by 5 bases and J by 0 bases, with 14 bases between them.

The chain has TRBV7-9 and TRBJ2-5; TRBD2 agrees at 13 bases. This CDR3 has 17 amino acids. J lost 2 bases, V lost 1 base, and 4 bases had no gene match. The germline V gene has CDR1 SEHNR and CDR2 FQNEAQ (reference sequence). The CDR3 DNA reads TGTGCCAGCAGCTTAGAGACTAGCGGGGGGCCACAAGAGACCCAGTACTTC. As protein: CASSLETSGGPQETQYF.

The chain combines TRBV2 with TRBJ1-5, with no clear D. CDR3 length: 13 amino acids. V lost 5 bases and J lost 1, with 6 bases in between. The germline CDR1 and CDR2 sequences are SNHLY and FYNNEI. The CDR3 protein is CASSSFSNQPQHF. The CDR3 DNA sequence: TGTGCCAGCAGTTCGTTCAGCAATCAGCCCCAGCATTTT.

A note on this clone: An end of the junction differs from the germline gene, which may be a read error. J is TRBJ2-1 and V is TRBV30, with D possibly being TRBD2 (5 bases). The CDR3 has 11 amino acids. Germline loops: CDR1 GTSNPN, CDR2 SVGIG (reference sequence). CDR3 sequence (DNA): TGTGCCTGGAGTGTGGGGAGCCCCCAAGTCTTC. The encoded protein is CAWSVGSPQVF.

As DNA, the CDR3 is TGTGCCAGCAGTGAAGGCCCACTGGGAGCGGCCCTAAGGGAGCAGTACTTC. Translated: CASSEGPLGAALREQYF. This chain connects TRBV2 to TRBJ2-7; a possible D gene is TRBD2 (5 bases). V lost 1 base to trimming and J lost 7 bases, with 23 bases between them. Germline loops: CDR1 SNHLY, CDR2 FYNNEI. The CDR3 extends over 17 amino acids.